This TCR beta chain originates from a study of blood T cells in healthy people across ages. This clonotype was detected only once. Sample-barcoded 5' priming and a J-beta primer mix drove a second PCR of about 6 to 12 cycles. One entry per CDR3 protein, called by TCRdb with MiXCR from the 5' RACE reads. The sample has about 830,000 distinct CDR3 sequences, 62% seen once. Germline loops: CDR1 SNHLY, CDR2 FYNNEI. The CDR3 loop spans 13 amino acids. The V gene lost 6 bases and the J gene lost 8 bases, with 16 bases spanning the gap. The sequenced material came from blood. This chain uses TRBV2 with TRBJ1-2; no reliable D call. The source of this sequence is a man aged 30-40 years in good health. The CDR3 spells CASSGLGVRGYTF. CDR3 sequence (DNA): TGTGCCAGCAGCGGCCTCGGGGTTAGGGGCTACACCTTC.